This TCR beta chain was observed in a study of T cell responses to AZD1222 COVID-19 vaccine (dated by TCRdb to the early 2020s). With regard to the full study: AZD1222 recipients given second doses at about 4 weeks or at about 12 weeks were pooled, since spike-specific TCR depth and breadth were not found to differ between the two schedules. Trial participants were enrolled by age into 18-55, 56-69 and 70-plus year subgroups, with around 150, 28 and 57 TCR-sequenced participants respectively. TCR sequencing was performed for some 250 trial participants, of whom about 210 were given two doses of AZD1222 and some 25 were given two doses of MenACWY control vaccine.

The CDR3, cysteine through phenylalanine, is 15 amino acids long. The kept DNA is CDR3 alone, 45 bases in frame from the first base. Germline trimming amounts to 4 bases on V and 3 bases on J, with 5 as the count of junction bases outside the gene matches. The germline V gene sets CDR1 to SGHTA and CDR2 to FQGNSA. The CDR3 regions of human TCRbeta chains were analyzed by immunosequencing. For the original study's pipeline: Repertoire TCRs were matched against a reference library of SARS-CoV-2-specific TCRs generated with the MIRA antigen-specificity platform. Breadth was defined as the fraction of unique TCRs that were SARS-CoV-2-associated, and depth was defined as the fraction of total T cells that were SARS-CoV-2-associated. Using the MIRA data, each spike-specific TCR was assigned both to the spike region to which the TCR was reactive and to a CD4 or CD8 class. Log10-transformed breadth and depth values were compared by one-way ANOVA with Sidak's multiple comparisons tests. In TCRdb, the immuneACCESS table is reduced to in-frame sequences with V and J assigned. These tables do not hold every clone; where another copy was compared, an unresolved V gene accounts for under half, and the others remain unexplained. V, J and clone size are those of that table, while D and trimming were read from the DNA. A total of approximately 130,000 clones appear in this sample, over 90% of them only once. The leading ten clones occupy more than 0.7% of the sample.

Broad study findings and their caveats: After two AZD1222 doses, both the breadth and the depth of spike-specific TCRs were significantly higher than at day 0 and than in MenACWY recipients. The 56-69-year group was small, and its depth increase did not reach significance, likely because of low power. Because no samples from the day 14 peak response were available, repertoires could be characterized only after the peak T cell response. Epitopes outside the regions mutated in the B.1.351 and B.1.1.7 variants were reportedly recognized by nearly half of the unique spike-specific TCRs. The vaccine-associated CD4 TCRs covered the entire spike protein, and the dominant responses fell in regions 160-218 and 743-854. Conclusions about previously exposed vaccinees were limited because only six AZD1222 recipients were SARS-CoV-2 seropositive at baseline. Most participants were white British and females outnumbered males, and the authors suggested that clonal diversity may have been underestimated.

For this clone: Which antigen it targets is not known. It has no much larger one-base neighbor in the sample; base qualities were not kept.

The time point label corresponds to: baseline before first vaccination. Samples from vaccinated people were obtained from the UK trials COV001 and COV002, which included a single-blind randomized controlled phase 2/3 trial of AZD1222 (ChAdOx1 nCoV-19) in healthy adults. Trial participant PBMC samples were collected at day 0 and day 28 after the second dose for TCRbeta chain sequencing. This clonotype originated in an adult in good health. This specimen consisted of peripheral blood, obtained on day 0 of AZD1222 vaccination. Recombination connected TRBV7-2 to TRBJ2-3, with 9 bases in between that match TRBD1. CDR3 loop: CASSSQGAHTDTQYF. The nucleotide sequence reads TGTGCCAGCAGCTCACAGGGGGCACATACAGATACGCAGTATTTT.